These 19 T cell receptor beta chains originate from one sample sequenced in a study of blood T cells in healthy people across ages. Using a J-beta primer mix together with a sample-barcoded 5' primer, a second PCR was run for about 6 to 11 cycles. TCRdb processed the 5' RACE reads anew with MiXCR; each CDR3 protein has one entry. Of over 1,500,000 distinct CDR3 sequences in the sample, around half were seen once. Sequencing input: blood. Receptor source: a woman aged 40 to 49 in good health.

This clonotype was observed many times. The CDR3 DNA sequence: TGCGCCAGCAGCTTAATTCTAGCGGGGCCCACAGATACGCAGTATTTT. As protein: CASSLILAGPTDTQYF. This chain uses TRBV5-1 with TRBJ2-3; 9 bases agree with TRBD2. This CDR3 region has 16 residues. The junction had 6 bases not matched to a gene; V was cut back by 2 bases and J by 2 bases. The germline CDR1 and CDR2 sequences are SGHRS and YFSETQ.

This clonotype was recorded a few times. V is TRBV20-1 and J is TRBJ2-3, with 7 nucleotides matching TRBD2. V lost 1 base, J lost 5 bases, and 12 bases stayed unmatched. The CDR3 totals 16 residues. Germline CDR1 is DFQATT and CDR2 is SNEGSKA (reference sequence). The CDR3 DNA is TGCAGTGCTAGAGCCGGGGCGAGGACTAGGGGAGATACGCAGTATTTT. Residues: CSARAGARTRGDTQYF.

This clonotype has only a few counts. The V gene is TRBV20-1, the J gene TRBJ2-1, with a possible D match to TRBD2 (5 bases). Germline CDR1 and CDR2: DFQATT and SNEGSKA (reference sequence). Trimming shortened V by 3 bases and J by 6 bases, and 21 bases separated the two germline ends. CDR3 length: 16 amino acids. In DNA, the CDR3 is TGCAGTGCTAGGGACGACTACCTCGACCTGCCCAATGAGCAGTTCTTC. Translating gives CSARDDYLDLPNEQFF.

The chain recombines TRBV9 with TRBJ2-3, with 8 bases fitting TRBD2. With V trimmed by 0 bases and J by 2 bases, 5 bases remained unmatched. Per the germline V gene, CDR1 is SGDLS and CDR2 is YYNGEE. The CDR3 totals 16 residues. The CDR3 region has the DNA TGTGCCAGCAGCGTAGATGCGGGGGGCCCCACAGATACGCAGTATTTT. Amino acids: CASSVDAGGPTDTQYF. The full variable domain, in which reference TRBV9 and TRBJ2-3 provide the parts outside the CDR3, is DSGVTQTPKHLITATGQRVTLRCSPRSGDLSVYWYQQSLDQGLQFLIQYYNGEERAKGNILERFSAQQFPDLHSELNLSSLELGDSALYFCASSVDAGGPTDTQYFGPGTRLTVL.

This clonotype was counted between two and nine times. The V call is TRBV11-2, the J call TRBJ2-3, with a weak D call TRBD1 (6 bases). Germline V gives CDR1 SGHAT, CDR2 FQNNGV. V was cut by 5 bases and J by 1 base, with 22 bases left in between. The CDR3 runs 18 residues. This CDR3 reads CASSPRFSGAIGTDTQYF. CDR3 DNA sequence: TGTGCCAGCAGCCCCCGGTTCTCAGGGGCAATTGGCACAGATACGCAGTATTTT.

The V gene is TRBV4-2, the J gene TRBJ1-2, with D unresolved. Trimming removed 0 bases from V and 3 bases from J, with 11 bases in between. The CDR3 has 15 amino acids. Germline V gives CDR1 LGHNA, CDR2 YNFKEQ. CDR3 sequence reads: CASSQDGRPDYGYTF. DNA for the CDR3: TGTGCCAGCAGCCAAGACGGCCGCCCGGACTATGGCTACACCTTC.

As to this clonotype: Because it lacks the conserved phenylalanine or tryptophan at the end, this CDR3 is likely a read error. The rearrangement joins TRBV24-1 to TRBJ2-7; maybe TRBD1 (5 bases). This CDR3 comprises 15 residues. The germline V and J ends were trimmed by 3 bases and 0 bases, with 11 bases remaining between them. Germline assignment: CDR1 KGHDR and CDR2 SFDVKD. This CDR3 reads CATSDLRQSSYEQYL. The CDR3 coding sequence is TGTGCCACCAGTGATCTTCGACAGAGCTCCTACGAGCAGTACCTC.

Note on this clonotype: This may be a read error: a much more frequent sequence differs by one nucleotide. The chain uses TRBV6-5 and TRBJ2-5, with TRBD2 matching over 7 bases. Germline CDR1 MNHEY, CDR2 SVGAGI. Trimming at V came to 7 bases and at J to 5 bases, leaving 13 bases not matched to a gene. This CDR3 is built from 15 residues. CDR3 residues: CASTRGGDGMETQYF. The CDR3 region has the DNA TGTGCCAGCACTCGTGGGGGGGATGGTATGGAGACCCAGTACTTC.

The J gene is TRBJ2-3, the V gene TRBV12-5, with TRBD2 matching 14 bases. Losses at the gene ends were 0 bases for V and 0 bases for J; bases not matched to a gene: 8. The germline gives CDR1 LGHNT, CDR2 FRNRAP. The CDR3 is 20 amino acids. The CDR3 is CASGLVIGLAGGSSTDTQYF. CDR3 sequence (DNA): TGTGCTAGTGGTTTGGTGATCGGACTAGCGGGGGGATCTAGCACAGATACGCAGTATTTT.

This clonotype came up a few times. The chain recombines TRBV3-1 with TRBJ2-5, with D possibly matching TRBD1 (6 bases). The CDR3 is 14 amino acids. CDR1 LGHDT and CDR2 YNNKEL come from the germline V gene (reference sequence). V dropped 2 bases and J dropped 3 bases, with 10 bases sitting between them. This chain's CDR3 is CASSQRAGEETQYF. Here the CDR3 DNA reads TGTGCCAGCAGCCAAAGAGCAGGGGAAGAGACCCAGTACTTC.

This clonotype was detected only a few times. This chain uses TRBV27 with TRBJ2-7, with D maybe TRBD2 (5 bases). Trimming cost V 4 bases and J 3 bases, with 16 bases left between them. The CDR3 consists of 15 residues. CDR1 is MNHEY and CDR2 is SMNVEV in the germline V gene (reference sequence). The CDR3 DNA reads TGTGCCAGCAGTTCCTACGGAGGAAGTGGCTACGAGCAGTACTTC. This codes for CASSSYGGSGYEQYF.

V usage is TRBV5-1 and J usage is TRBJ2-1, with 11 bases lining up with TRBD2. Per the germline V gene, CDR1 is SGHRS and CDR2 is YFSETQ. V lost 4 bases and J lost 7; bases outside the gene matches: 7. This CDR3 spans 15 amino acids. The CDR3 DNA is TGCGCCAGCAGCCATAGCGGGGGGGCAGAGAATGAGCAGTTCTTC. Residues: CASSHSGGAENEQFF.

The table lists this clonotype with a count of one. The chain uses TRBV15 and TRBJ1-1; D remains unclear. This CDR3 comprises 16 residues. The V end was cut by 1 base, the J end by 1 base, with 13 bases between. Germline V lookup: CDR1 LNHNV, CDR2 YYDKDF (reference sequence). In DNA, the CDR3 is TGTGCCACCAGCAGAGGGCCCAATCTACAGAACACTGAAGCTTTCTTT. Protein: CATSRGPNLQNTEAFF.

The V gene is TRBV7-2, the J gene TRBJ1-2, with D maybe TRBD1 (5 bases). Germline assignment: CDR1 SGHTA and CDR2 FQGNSA. V was clipped by 5 bases and J by 7 bases, with 20 bases between them. The CDR3 covers 15 residues. The CDR3 spells CASSDQQAAGVGYTF. The CDR3, as DNA: TGTGCCAGCAGCGACCAACAGGCCGCCGGGGTTGGCTACACCTTC. Looking up the rest from reference TRBV7-2 and TRBJ1-2 gives the full variable domain: GAGVSQSPSNKVTEKGKDVELRCDPISGHTALYWYRQSLGQGLEFLIYFQGNSAPDKSGLPSDRFSAERTGGSVSTLTIQRTQQEDSAVYLCASSDQQAAGVGYTFGSGTRLTVV.

This clonotype was counted only a few times. This chain connects TRBV6-5 to TRBJ2-1, with TRBD2 matching over 7 bases. CDR3 size: 15 residues. Germline V lookup: CDR1 MNHEY, CDR2 SVGAGI. Trimming cost V 0 bases and J 8 bases; bases outside gene matches: 7. DNA of the CDR3: TGTGCCAGCAGTTACTCGAGCGGGGTATCGGATGAGCAGTTCTTC. This encodes CASSYSSGVSDEQFF.

This clonotype has a single count. The junction differs from germline at one of its ends, possibly a read error. This chain's CDR3 is CSARDPPDSPLYF. The CDR3 nucleotides read TGCAGTGCTAGAGATCCTCCTGATTCACCCCTCTACTTT. This sequence joins TRBV20-1 and TRBJ1-6; no definite D call. The germline CDR1 and CDR2 sequences are DFQATT and SNEGSKA (reference sequence). This CDR3 contains 13 residues.

The count of this clonotype is one. The chain carries TRBV6-5 and TRBJ1-1; D not resolved. CDR3 size: 13 residues. Germline loops: CDR1 MNHEY, CDR2 SVGAGI. Trimming pared 8 bases from V and 0 bases from J, leaving 10 bases between. The CDR3 nucleotides are TGTGCCAGCCGCGGCAACATGAACACTGAAGCTTTCTTT. Translating it yields CASRGNMNTEAFF.

This clonotype was observed a few times. V gene TRBV7-9 combines with J gene TRBJ2-1, with 10 bases identical to TRBD1. Germline loops: CDR1 SEHNR, CDR2 FQNEAQ (reference sequence). CDR3 length equals 16 residues. After removal of 2 bases from V and 5 bases from J, the junction contained 6 bases not matched to a gene. The CDR3 sequence: CASSLMTGGADNEQFF. CDR3 coding DNA: TGTGCCAGCAGCTTAATGACAGGGGGCGCCGACAATGAGCAGTTCTTC.

The chain uses TRBV5-1 and TRBJ1-2, with no clear D. V gave up 4 bases and J gave up 6 bases, with 13 bases separating them. Germline CDR1 is SGHRS and CDR2 is YFSETQ. The CDR3 contains 13 residues. The CDR3 reads CASSLESVNGYTF. DNA for the CDR3: TGCGCCAGCAGCCTCGAGTCGGTTAATGGCTACACCTTC.